This T cell receptor (beta chain) was identified during a study of cytomegalovirus exposure and HLA in healthy donors (dated by TCRdb to 2015 to 2018). Concerning the study at large: An earlier analysis of around 600 of the donors reported 250 to 350 Gb of sequence data and more than 90 million unique TCR beta sequences from 150 million to 200 million T cells. Because of strong linkage in the cohort, 4 to 6 DR-DQ haplotypes were treated as single units for association and clustering. Of the approximately 400 genotyped donors, roughly 80% fell in the genetic ancestry cluster associated with self-reported Caucasian donors. All discovery cohort repertoires had been generated using a single sequencing platform. In addition to the first cohort of 666 subjects, a separate validation cohort of approximately 130 different subjects was used. Using immunosequencing, the study profiled T cell repertoires from fewer than 700 subjects and related those repertoires to cytomegalovirus serostatus. In an earlier analysis of 587 of the donors, high-throughput TCR beta sequencing was used to judge whether each TCR beta V gene segment behaved as functional or pseudogenic. The number of donors typed differed by locus, with roughly 629-640 for A, B, C, DRB1 and DQB1, around 560 for DQA1, under 610 for DPA1, and around 460 for DPB1. A later analysis re-examined previously published TCR beta repertoires from 610 or so donors and added high-resolution HLA genotyping to investigate patterns of TCR occurrence. An early release that covered around 590 HLA-typed donors contained about 290 gigabases of sequencing data and 65 million to 100 million unique TCR sequences. In the later analysis, no new phenotypic data were used to find candidate immune exposures; instead, reliance was placed on TCR beta sequences and their occurrence across donors. A later genetic analysis took genome-wide SNP genotypes for about three fifths of the 666 donors and used that subset as a discovery cohort. Among a few hundred genotyped donors of the cohort, an average of about 240,000 unique TCR beta nucleotide sequences were sequenced per donor, roughly 20% of them non-productive. Donor age, sex, ethnicity and CMV serostatus were compiled alongside the repertoire data. The study combined high-throughput TCR immunosequencing, statistical association of individual TCRs with disease status, and machine learning to predict cytomegalovirus infection status. Both class I and class II loci were covered by HLA typing, at four-digit resolution. The study aimed to test whether signatures of past pathogen exposure could be identified by cataloging public T cell receptors. Findings and caveats that apply to the study as a whole: In a later analysis, 15,000 to 20,000 TCR beta sequences were associated with specific HLA alleles at a false discovery rate of 0.05. Three of the identified cytomegalovirus-associated TCR beta chains were confirmed in vitro to be specific for cytomegalovirus antigens. The presence/absence analyses assumed that sequencing depth was roughly uniform across donors, and that assumption may not be true. In a later analysis, TCR association rates were found to vary across HLA loci, with the most associated TCRs seen for DRB1 alleles and the fewest for HLA-C alleles. A later genetic analysis reported fewer N-insertions in productive TCRs among donors in an Asian-associated ancestry cluster than the roughly 690-donor mean. Because the 87-base-pair reads could not distinguish some IMGT-functional V segments, including TRBV6-2 and TRBV6-3, those segments were excluded. Immune exposure information for the cohort was limited to CMV serostatus. A later analysis reported that several top co-occurrence clusters appeared linked to parvovirus B19, influenza, CMV and Epstein-Barr virus. Linkage disequilibrium might explain the correlated functional status among segregating V segments, but an unknown experimental factor could not be excluded. In the study, around 160 TCR beta chains were listed as associated with cytomegalovirus. In a later analysis, HLA-associated TCR beta chains showed more clonal expansion and lower generation probabilities than non-associated chains that were equally common. In both the original and validation cohorts, the classifier was reported to diagnose cytomegalovirus status with high specificity and sensitivity. In an earlier analysis of about 600 of the donors, most TCR beta V segments appeared in productive rearrangements about 87% or about 30% of the time, broadly matching IMGT annotations. Because counts were too low, 15 to 20 rarely observed V segments, including chromosome 9 orphons, were left out of the earlier analysis of about 500 of the donors. Most CMV-associated TCR beta chains appeared to be HLA-restricted in a later analysis, and the HLA associations seemed to be driven largely by CMV exposure. HLA typing was unavailable for some donors at each locus, so association tests used only the typed subset. In this cohort, only TCR beta chains were sequenced, and detectable features were limited by the absence of alpha or paired-chain data. A later genetic analysis associated a missense DCLRE1C variant with V-gene and J-gene trimming of TCR beta chains, and an independent cohort replicated the association. Across donors, most TCR sequences were observed very rarely, whereas some public TCRs were present in many individuals. The authors suggested that the approach could potentially be extended to other disease states and immunological phenotypes. A further reported finding was that TCR beta sequences accurately predicted the HLA-A and HLA-B alleles for most subjects in the first cohort. Assigning TCR associations to individual alleles was difficult when HLA alleles, especially DR and DQ, strongly co-occurred. A group of highly shared sequence variants was considered likely to be a technical artifact of the sequencing pipeline.

The cohort was made up of several hundred healthy bone marrow donors. At the time of sampling, all cohort members were nominally healthy, though unrecorded immune exposures were likely present. The donor tested CMV seronegative, placing the donor among the 300 to 400 seronegative members of the cohort. Every donor gave a peripheral blood sample, and the peripheral blood mononuclear cells from that sample were used for TCR beta sequencing. Genomic DNA was extracted from the blood cell samples with the Qiagen DNeasy Blood Extraction Kit. Library preparation used the immunoSEQ multiplex PCR assay. For the multiplex PCR, a mixture combining 60 forward primers for TCR Vbeta segments and 13 reverse primers for TCR Jbeta segments was used. A multiplex PCR assay on genomic DNA amplified the CDR3 region of rearranged TCR beta genes. On the Illumina HiSeq System, the amplified TCR beta libraries were sequenced as 87-base-pair reads. In the source study's methods: A later analysis counted some 80 million unique TCR beta chains across the approximately 700 repertoires, and roughly 10 million of these chains were shared by at least two donors. Raw reads were error-corrected and collapsed into unique sequences by a nearest-neighbor algorithm in which closely related sequences were merged to remove PCR and sequencing errors. Alignment of CDR3 sequences to IMGT reference sequences was used to assign V, D and J gene segments. For a sequence to be retained, a match of at least six nucleotides to both a V gene segment and a J gene segment was required. A rearrangement counted as productive if the CDR3 had no stop codons and remained in frame with V and J, and every other rearrangement counted as non-productive. CDR3 was defined according to IMGT convention as the region running from the second conserved V-encoded cysteine to the conserved J-encoded phenylalanine. Sequences without an unambiguous match to a single V gene segment were excluded from the earlier analysis of approximately 560 of the donors. In an earlier analysis of a few hundred of the donors, V segments were called functional above 56.7% productive rearrangements and were called segregating when the between-donor standard deviation exceeded 5%. To diagnose cytomegalovirus status from the catalog of TCR beta chain sequences, a statistical classification framework was built. In a later analysis, TCR nucleotide sequences were compared against IMGT/GENE-DB human TR gene sequences so that V and J genes could be assigned. In a later analysis, CDR3 sequences and most-parsimonious VDJ recombination scenarios were assigned using the TCRdist pipeline. In a later analysis, each TCR beta chain was defined by its CDR3 amino acid sequence together with its V-gene family, and reads lacking a unique V-gene family were excluded. A later analysis removed 592 highly shared, low-generation-probability nucleotide sequences to deal with suspected cross-contamination and a sequencing artifact. In a later analysis, a clonal expansion index for each public chain was calculated from normalized within-repertoire ranks of inferred template counts. In a later analysis, generation probabilities were computed with a VDJ recombination model fitted to out-of-frame rearrangements, and the resulting probabilities were checked against IGoR. A later analysis scored TCR-TCR, TCR-HLA and TCR-CMV co-occurrence with hypergeometric tests, applying a repertoire-size bias correction to TCR pairs. To estimate false discovery rates, a later analysis permuted the HLA or CMV assignments 20 times. In a later analysis, co-occurring TCRs were grouped using DBSCAN, and TCRdist sequence similarity was added for clustering within HLA-allele-positive subsets. For co-occurrence clustering, repertoires with fewer than 30,000 or more than 120,000 public chains were excluded, along with 5 or 6 repertoires with anomalous nucleotide sharing. TCRdb obtained this table from immuneACCESS and retained in-frame rearrangements with V and J assigned. These tables miss some clones; where compared with another copy, unresolved V genes account for less than half of the shortfall, and the remainder is unexplained. V, J and clone size are those of that table, while D and trimming were read from the DNA. The sample yields tens of thousands of clones; more than 60% were counted once. The top ten hold about 2.8% of the sample.

Comment on this clone: The antigen it recognizes is unknown. The sample holds no much larger clone one base away, and base qualities are not on file.

V trim: 1 base; J trim: 2 bases; unmatched bases: 7. According to the germline V gene (reference sequence), CDR1 reads PRHDT and CDR2 reads FYEKMQ. The CDR3 runs 17 residues from the cysteine to the phenylalanine. The CDR3 DNA has 51 bases and is translated from base 1. This TCR was recovered from a woman younger than 45 in good health and CMV-seronegative. The chain is made from TRBV13 and TRBJ2-3, with TRBD2 identical over 9 junction bases. Material: PBMCs. The CDR3 amino acid sequence is: CASSLAKRGVNTDTQYF. The nucleotide sequence reads as follows: TGTGCCAGCAGCTTAGCGAAGCGGGGGGTTAACACAGATACGCAGTATTTT.